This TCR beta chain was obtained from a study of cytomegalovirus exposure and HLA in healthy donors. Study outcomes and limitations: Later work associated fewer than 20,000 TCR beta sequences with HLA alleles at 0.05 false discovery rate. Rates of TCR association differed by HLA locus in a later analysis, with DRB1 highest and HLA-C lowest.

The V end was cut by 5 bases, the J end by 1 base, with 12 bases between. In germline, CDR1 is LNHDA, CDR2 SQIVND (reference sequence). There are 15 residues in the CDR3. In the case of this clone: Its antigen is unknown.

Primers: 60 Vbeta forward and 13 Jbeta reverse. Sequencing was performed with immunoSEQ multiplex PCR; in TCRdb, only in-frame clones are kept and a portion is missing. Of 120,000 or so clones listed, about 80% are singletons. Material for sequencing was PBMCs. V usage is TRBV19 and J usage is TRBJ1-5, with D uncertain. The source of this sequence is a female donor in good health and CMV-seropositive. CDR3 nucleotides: TGTGCCAGTAGTTTGGCCGGGGTAAGCAATCAGCCCCAGCATTTT. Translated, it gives CASSLAGVSNQPQHF.